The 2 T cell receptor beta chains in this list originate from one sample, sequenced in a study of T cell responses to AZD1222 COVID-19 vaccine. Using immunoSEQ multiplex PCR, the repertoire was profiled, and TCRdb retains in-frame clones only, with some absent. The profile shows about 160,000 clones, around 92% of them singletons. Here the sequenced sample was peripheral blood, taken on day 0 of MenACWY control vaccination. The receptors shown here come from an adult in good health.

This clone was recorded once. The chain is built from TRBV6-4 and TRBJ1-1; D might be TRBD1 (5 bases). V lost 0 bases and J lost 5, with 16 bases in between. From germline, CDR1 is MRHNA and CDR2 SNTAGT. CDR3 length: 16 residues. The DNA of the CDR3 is TGTGCCAGCAGTGACTCGACCCGCACCCCAGGGACTGAAGCTTTCTTT. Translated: CASSDSTRTPGTEAFF.

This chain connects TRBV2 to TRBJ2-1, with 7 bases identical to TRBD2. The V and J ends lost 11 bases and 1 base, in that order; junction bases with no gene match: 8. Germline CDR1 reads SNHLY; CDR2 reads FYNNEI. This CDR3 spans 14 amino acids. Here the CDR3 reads CALWGGPSYNEQFF. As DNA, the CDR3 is TGTGCCCTTTGGGGAGGGCCGTCCTACAATGAGCAGTTCTTC.